The clone carrying this TCR beta chain showed up just a few times. The antigen is undetermined. Germline V CDR1 and CDR2: MNHEY, SVGAGI. The CDR3 length is 15 residues. V was pared by 2 bases and J by 2 bases, with 11 bases between. The sample is drawn from a study of cytomegalovirus exposure and HLA in healthy donors. Study-wide points: Further analysis was carried out later, and it showed several of the most significant clusters appearing linked to common viral pathogens. Earlier analysis found most TCR beta V segments productive about 87% or about 30% of the time.

The PCR was carried out with 60 Vbeta primers and 13 Jbeta primers. The assay was immunoSEQ multiplex PCR, and TCRdb's table has in-frame clones only and misses some. Here the sample spans about 100,000 clones, 73% being singletons. The TCR comes from a middle-aged man in good health and CMV-seronegative. Sequencing was performed on PBMCs. V usage is TRBV6-5 and J usage is TRBJ2-3, with D unresolved. CDR3 sequence reads: CASSYVAETTDTQYF. As DNA, the CDR3 is TGTGCCAGCAGTTACGTAGCAGAAACCACAGATACGCAGTATTTT.